The following is a T cell receptor beta chain sequence with its context. Its specificity is unknown. The record originates from a study of shared clonotypes between healthy human individuals. Across the whole study: Each donor's CD8 memory used one plate, CD8 naive two, each CD4 subset three. General study results and limits: The study's rarefaction showed incomplete sorted-subset sequencing despite large depth. In contrast to clonotypes shared by all four donors, non-shared clonotypes had lower generation probabilities.

Evenly divided among several immunoSEQ plates was the genomic DNA of each subset. Clones were sequenced by immunoSEQ multiplex PCR, and TCRdb holds only the in-frame ones, with some missing. This table has roughly 1,000,000 clones, approximately 80% appearing once. The ends were cut back, 3 bases at V and 2 bases at J, with 8 bases in the middle. This CDR3 contains 13 residues. Germline lookup yields CDR1 MNHEY and CDR2 SMNVEV (reference sequence). This chain uses TRBV27 with TRBJ2-7, with D hard to call. This TCR came from a young man in good health. Some clones in this sample may be carry-over from other donors' samples. Sequencing used memory CD4+ T cells from PBMCs. Subset denoted: CD45RA-negative fraction. CDR3 sequence (DNA): TGTGCCAGCAGTTTCCTCCAACCCTACGAGCAGTACTTC. It translates to CASSFLQPYEQYF.